Presented here are 4 T cell receptor beta chains from one specimen sequenced in a study of OX40 agonist ivuxolimab in advanced cancers. This table comes from immunoSEQ multiplex PCR, and its TCRdb copy is limited to in-frame clones, with some not included. Among around 46,000 clones, roughly 89% were seen once, and the ten largest hold around a third. This specimen consisted of CD4+ or CD8+ T cells sorted from blood, obtained in a trial of the OX40 agonist ivuxolimab. Receptor source: an adult with an advanced solid tumor such as melanoma, head and neck, liver or kidney cancer.

As regards this clone: A junction end diverges from the germline sequence, so it may reflect a read error. The CDR3 DNA reads TGTGCCAGCGGTTTCAATGAGCAGTTCTTC. This sequence encodes CASGFNEQFF. The chain combines TRBV28 with TRBJ2-1; D is unclear. The germline V gene encodes CDR1 MDHEN and CDR2 SYDVKM. This CDR3 has 10 residues. Variable domain in full (rest from reference TRBV28 and TRBJ2-1): DVKVTQSSRYLVKRTGEKVFLECVQDMDHENMFWYRQDPGLGLRLIYFSYDVKMKEKGDIPEGYSVSREKKERFSLILESASTNQTSMYLCASGFNEQFFGPGTRLTVL.

The chain combines TRBV19 with TRBJ1-5, with no clear D. CDR3 length: 16 residues. V was cut by 8 bases and J by 1 base, with 18 bases left in between. Looked up from germline, CDR1 is LNHDA and CDR2 is SQIVND (reference sequence). The CDR3 loop reads CASSDGPVLSNQPQHF. The CDR3 DNA sequence: TGTGCCAGTTCGGACGGACCGGTGTTAAGCAATCAGCCCCAGCATTTT.

The sample holds one count of this clone. The gene calls are TRBV5-1 and TRBJ2-1, with 11 bases identical to TRBD2. Per germline, CDR1 SGHRS and CDR2 YFSETQ. V gave up 0 bases and J gave up 7 bases; unmatched junction bases: 9. The CDR3 spans 17 residues. CDR3 DNA: TGCGCCAGCAGCTTGGACGGCGCTAGCGGGGGGTTTAATGAGCAGTTCTTC. It specifies CASSLDGASGGFNEQFF. The full variable domain, its missing parts supplied by reference TRBV5-1 and TRBJ2-1, is KAGVTQTPRYLIKTRGQQVTLSCSPISGHRSVSWYQQTPGQGLQFLFEYFSETQRNKGNFPGRFSGRQFSNSRSEMNVSTLELGDSALYLCASSLDGASGGFNEQFFGPGTRLTVL.

This chain connects TRBV27 to TRBJ2-7; a weak D match, TRBD1 (6 bases). Germline V gene sequence: CDR1 MNHEY, CDR2 SMNVEV (reference sequence). Trimming shortened V by 5 bases and J by 3 bases, and 11 bases separated the two germline ends. The CDR3 runs 13 residues. The CDR3 loop reads CASSTVTGYEQYF. The DNA for the CDR3 is TGTGCCAGCAGTACCGTGACAGGCTACGAGCAGTACTTC.